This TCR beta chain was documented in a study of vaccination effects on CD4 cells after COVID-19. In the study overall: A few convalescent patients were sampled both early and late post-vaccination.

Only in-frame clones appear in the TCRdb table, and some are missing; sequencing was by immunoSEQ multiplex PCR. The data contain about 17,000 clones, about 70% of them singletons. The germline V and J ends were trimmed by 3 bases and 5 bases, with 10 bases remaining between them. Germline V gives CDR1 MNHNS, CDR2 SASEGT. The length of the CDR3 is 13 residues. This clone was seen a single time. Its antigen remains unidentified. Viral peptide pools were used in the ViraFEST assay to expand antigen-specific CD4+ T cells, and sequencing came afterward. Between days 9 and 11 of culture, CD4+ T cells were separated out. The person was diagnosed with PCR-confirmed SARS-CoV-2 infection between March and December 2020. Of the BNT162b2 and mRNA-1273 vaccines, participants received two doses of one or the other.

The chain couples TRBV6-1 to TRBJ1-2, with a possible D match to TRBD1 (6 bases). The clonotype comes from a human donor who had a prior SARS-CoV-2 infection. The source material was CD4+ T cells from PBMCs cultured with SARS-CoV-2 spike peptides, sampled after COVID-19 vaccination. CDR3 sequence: CASSDGGRYGYTF. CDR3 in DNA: TGTGCCAGCAGTGATGGGGGGCGGTATGGCTACACCTTC.